One sample yielded the 14 T cell receptor beta chains listed below, sequenced in a study of T-cell memory formation after mild COVID-19. TCRdb used MiXCR to reprocess the 5' RACE reads, holding one entry per CDR3 protein. The sample lists fewer than 350,000 distinct CDR3 sequences, roughly 15% seen once, with under 25% in the top ten. Sequencing used PBMCs or a T cell subset sorted from them (not recorded which). These receptors came from a man aged 18 to 35 who had mild COVID-19 (a few samples of this study predate the infection). Cell type and time point are not known.

This clonotype was recorded at least ten times. The rearrangement uses TRBV14 and TRBJ2-1; perhaps TRBD2 as D (6 bases). The germline CDR1 and CDR2 sequences are SGHDN and FVKESK. Trimming took off 1 base at V and 4 bases at J, with 8 bases between the two ends. CDR3 length: 14 residues. CDR3 DNA: TGTGCCAGCAGCCAAGTTCGGGGGTACAATGAGCAGTTCTTC. As protein: CASSQVRGYNEQFF.

The genes are TRBV9 and TRBJ2-3; no firm D call. There are 14 residues in the CDR3. Between the trimmed V and J ends, which lost 7 bases and 0 bases, there was a span of 12 bases. Per the germline V gene, CDR1 is SGDLS and CDR2 is YYNGEE. CDR3 sequence: CASARSASTDTQYF. The CDR3 DNA reads as TGTGCCAGCGCTAGGAGTGCTAGCACAGATACGCAGTATTTT.

The CDR3 loop reads CASSLSHRGGNEQFF. The CDR3 DNA reads as TGCGCCAGCAGCTTGAGCCACCGGGGGGGCAATGAGCAGTTCTTC. The rearrangement uses TRBV5-1 and TRBJ2-1; TRBD2 agrees at 8 bases. The germline V gene encodes CDR1 SGHRS and CDR2 YFSETQ. The V gene end was trimmed by 1 base and the J gene end by 6 bases; junction bases not matched to a gene: 6. The CDR3 spans 15 residues.

This clonotype was detected only a few times. V and J are TRBV7-2 and TRBJ1-1; possibly TRBD1 for D (6 bases). The CDR3 spans 12 residues. Germline V gene sequence: CDR1 SGHTA, CDR2 FQGNSA. Trimming took off 6 bases at V and 10 bases at J, with 15 bases between the two ends. CDR3 nucleotides: TGTGCCAGCAGTCCGAGACAGGTTATAGCTTTCTTT. This codes for CASSPRQVIAFF.

The chain links TRBV27 to TRBJ2-5, with 10 bases identical to TRBD2. This CDR3 region has 15 residues. J lost 3 bases, V lost 0 bases, and 1 base had no gene match. Germline V lookup: CDR1 MNHEY, CDR2 SMNVEV (reference sequence). DNA for the CDR3: TGTGCCAGCAGTTTATCTCTAGCGGGGGAAGAGACCCAGTACTTC. Residues: CASSLSLAGEETQYF.

There are a few counts of this clonotype. The gene calls are TRBV5-1 and TRBJ1-1; D remains ambiguous. Germline V CDR1 and CDR2: SGHRS, YFSETQ. The CDR3 sequence is 14 residues long. The germline V and J ends were trimmed by 0 bases and 3 bases, with 9 bases remaining between them. CDR3 coding DNA: TGCGCCAGCAGCTTGGCCGGGTCGGACACTGAAGCTTTCTTT. It is translated as CASSLAGSDTEAFF.

This sequence joins TRBV7-6 and TRBJ1-2; 7 bases fit TRBD1. The junction had 8 bases not matched to a gene; V was cut back by 5 bases and J by 8 bases. Germline V lookup: CDR1 SGHVS, CDR2 FNYEAQ. The CDR3 consists of 13 residues. CDR3 in DNA: TGTGCCAGCAGCCCCAGGACAGGCTGGGGCTACACCTTC. Its translation is CASSPRTGWGYTF.

The chain employs TRBV3-1 and TRBJ2-3; D unclear. This CDR3 has 14 amino acids. The germline V gene encodes CDR1 LGHDT and CDR2 YNNKEL (reference sequence). The germline V and J ends were trimmed by 0 bases and 4 bases, with 8 bases remaining between them. The DNA for the CDR3 is TGTGCCAGCAGCCAAGACCTTCGCCCAGATACGCAGTATTTT. It is translated as CASSQDLRPDTQYF.

The V gene is TRBV20-1, the J gene TRBJ2-7; 10 bases align to TRBD1. This CDR3 spans 13 amino acids. Trimming removed 5 bases from V and 5 bases from J; junction bases left unmatched: 6. CDR1 is DFQATT and CDR2 is SNEGSKA in the germline V gene (reference sequence). DNA of the CDR3: TGCAGTGCTCCCGACAGGGGGCTTCACGAGCAGTACTTC. Translating it yields CSAPDRGLHEQYF.

Only a few counts were recorded for this clonotype. The gene calls are TRBV10-2 and TRBJ1-4; the D gene is possibly TRBD1 (5 bases). Trimming cost V 7 bases and J 5 bases, with 11 bases left between them. The germline gives CDR1 WSHSY, CDR2 SAAADI. This CDR3 contains 13 residues. CDR3 in DNA: TGCGCCAGCAAGGGGCAGTCGAATGAAAAACTGTTTTTT. Translated, it gives CASKGQSNEKLFF.

This clonotype was observed a handful of times. The V call is TRBV18, the J call TRBJ2-1; D perhaps matches TRBD1 (5 bases). The CDR3 has 13 residues. V was clipped by 4 bases and J by 7 bases, with 11 bases between them. Germline V lookup: CDR1 KGHSH, CDR2 LQKENI. CDR3 in DNA: TGTGCCAGCTCACAACAGGCCAGGAATGAGCAGTTCTTC. It translates to CASSQQARNEQFF.

The V gene is TRBV5-1, the J gene TRBJ1-1; D might be TRBD1 (6 bases). Trimming stripped 7 bases from V and 2 bases from J, with 27 bases between. The germline gives CDR1 SGHRS, CDR2 YFSETQ. The CDR3 consists of 18 residues. The CDR3 DNA is TGCGCCAGCTCCCAACCATCCGGGGAACAGGGTTTCAACACTGAAGCTTTCTTT. This translates into CASSQPSGEQGFNTEAFF.

The sample holds a few counts of this clonotype. This chain connects TRBV6-6 to TRBJ2-5, with a weak D call TRBD2 (5 bases). Germline V CDR1 and CDR2: MNHNY, SVGAGI (reference sequence). The ends were cut back, 8 bases at V and 2 bases at J, with 15 bases in the middle. This CDR3 is built from 14 residues. In nucleotides, the CDR3 is TGTGCCAGCGGCGTAGGACGACTACAAGAGACCCAGTACTTC. The encoded protein is CASGVGRLQETQYF.

The rearrangement links TRBV6-4 to TRBJ2-3, with D possibly TRBD1 on 5 matching bases. The germline CDR1 and CDR2 sequences are MRHNA and SNTAGT. The ends were cut back, 6 bases at V and 3 bases at J, with 10 bases in the middle. The CDR3 consists of 13 residues. DNA of the CDR3: TGTGCCAGCAGCGCCAGGGAAACAGATACGCAGTATTTT. As protein: CASSARETDTQYF.